This TCR beta chain came from a study of cytomegalovirus exposure and HLA in healthy donors. Findings and limits, study-wide: The study had only CMV serostatus as immune exposure information.

CDR3 size: 18 residues. Germline CDR1 and CDR2: SGHVS and FQNEAQ. V gave up 3 bases and J gave up 11 bases; unmatched junction bases: 22. A note on this clone: Its specificity is unknown.

PCR used 60 Vbeta primers and 13 Jbeta primers. The protocol was immunoSEQ multiplex PCR, while the TCRdb copy is restricted to in-frame clones and leaves out a portion. In the table there are some 180,000 clones, over 75% of which are singletons. The V call is TRBV7-8, the J call TRBJ1-1; the match to TRBD1 covers 9 bases. This sequence originates from a woman aged 25 to 39 in good health and CMV-seronegative. Sequencing used PBMCs. CDR3 region: CASSLFLYVQYRGRRAFF. Here the CDR3 DNA reads TGTGCCAGCAGCTTGTTTTTGTATGTTCAATACAGGGGGCGGAGGGCTTTCTTT.